The 10 T cell receptor beta chains listed next were all sequenced from one sample in a study of blood T cell repertoires in COVID-19. TCRdb keeps only in-frame clones here, not all; method: immunoSEQ multiplex PCR. The repertoire holds about 94,000 clones, with 65% to 85% as singletons. The sequencing input was peripheral blood. Receptor source: a man in his fifties or sixties with acute or convalescent COVID-19.

The CDR3 protein is CASSVAGASTDTQYF. DNA for the CDR3: TGTGCCAGCAGCGTCGCGGGAGCTAGCACAGATACGCAGTATTTT. The rearrangement links TRBV9 to TRBJ2-3, with 7 bases identical to TRBD2. Germline V lookup: CDR1 SGDLS, CDR2 YYNGEE. The CDR3 consists of 15 residues. V dropped 2 bases and J dropped 0; count of bases not matched to a gene: 3.

The chain combines TRBV7-2 with TRBJ2-1; D possibly corresponds to TRBD2 (5 bases). Germline V gene lookup returns CDR1 SGHTA and CDR2 FQGNSA. The CDR3 contains 15 residues. V was shortened by 4 bases and J by 7 bases, with 17 bases between the two germline ends. CDR3 nucleotides: TGTGCCAGCAGCTCCCCCGGGCGGGCAGGTAATGAGCAGTTCTTC. Translating it yields CASSSPGRAGNEQFF.

This clone has just one count. The chain recombines TRBV27 with TRBJ1-5, with TRBD1 identical over 8 bases. The germline V gene has CDR1 MNHEY and CDR2 SMNVEV (reference sequence). V was pared by 3 bases and J by 5 bases, with 3 bases of the junction left unmatched. The CDR3 totals 14 residues. DNA for the CDR3: TGTGCCAGCAGTTTCGTGACAGGGGATCAGCCCCAGCATTTT. Its translation is CASSFVTGDQPQHF.

V is TRBV24-1 and J is TRBJ1-5; the D is unclear. Germline CDR1 and CDR2: KGHDR and SFDVKD. The CDR3 spans 14 residues. Trimming removed 0 bases from V and 4 bases from J, with 6 bases in between. CDR3 bases: TGTGCCACCAGTGATTTGACGGGAAATCAGCCCCAGCATTTT. Translated, it gives CATSDLTGNQPQHF.

The chain uses TRBV7-9 and TRBJ1-2; tentative D call: TRBD1 (5 bases). Trimming stripped 5 bases from V and 3 bases from J, with 13 bases between. CDR3 length equals 14 residues. CDR1 is SEHNR and CDR2 is FQNEAQ in the germline V gene (reference sequence). The CDR3 sequence: CASSPSTAYYGYTF. The CDR3 nucleotides are TGTGCCAGCAGCCCGTCGACAGCCTACTATGGCTACACCTTC.

The chain carries TRBV6-6 and TRBJ1-2; TRBD1 matches at 11 bases. The germline V gene encodes CDR1 MNHNY and CDR2 SVGAGI (reference sequence). After removal of 2 bases from V and 6 bases from J, the junction contained 5 bases not matched to a gene. The CDR3 totals 15 residues. CDR3 DNA sequence: TGTGCCAGCAGTTACCGGGACAGGGGGAGGGATGGCTACACCTTC. It specifies CASSYRDRGRDGYTF.

The chain joins TRBV7-2 to TRBJ2-1; the match to TRBD1 covers 12 bases. Germline trimming cut 5 bases from V and 8 bases from J; bases unmatched to any gene: 10. From germline, CDR1 is SGHTA and CDR2 FQGNSA. This CDR3 comprises 16 residues. The CDR3 DNA sequence: TGTGCCAGCAGCCTACAGACGGGACAGGGGGCTTATGAGCAGTTCTTC. Translating gives CASSLQTGQGAYEQFF. The entire variable domain, with the rest obtained from reference TRBV7-2 and TRBJ2-1, is as follows: GAGVSQSPSNKVTEKGKDVELRCDPISGHTALYWYRQSLGQGLEFLIYFQGNSAPDKSGLPSDRFSAERTGGSVSTLTIQRTQQEDSAVYLCASSLQTGQGAYEQFFGPGTRLTVL.

In nucleotides, the CDR3 is TGTGCCAGCAGCCTACCTGAGGGCGATCAGCCCCAGCATTTT. It codes for CASSLPEGDQPQHF. The chain couples TRBV5-5 to TRBJ1-5; D gene unclear. The CDR3 covers 14 residues. Per the germline V gene, CDR1 is SGHKS and CDR2 is YYEKEE (reference sequence). V was pared by 4 bases and J by 5 bases, with 13 bases between. Using reference TRBV5-5 and TRBJ1-5 for the parts outside the CDR3, the full variable domain is DAGVTQSPTHLIKTRGQQVTLRCSPISGHKSVSWYQQVLGQGPQFIFQYYEKEERGRGNFPDRFSARQFPNYSSELNVNALLLGDSALYLCASSLPEGDQPQHFGDGTRLSIL.

The V and J genes are TRBV24-1 and TRBJ1-2; TRBD1 agrees at 7 bases. The CDR3 extends over 14 amino acids. The V gene end was trimmed by 3 bases and the J gene end by 8 bases; junction bases not matched to a gene: 8. CDR1 and CDR2 from the germline V gene are KGHDR and SFDVKD. This chain's CDR3 is CATSDAQGEFGYTF. In nucleotides, the CDR3 is TGTGCCACCAGTGATGCCCAGGGGGAGTTCGGCTACACCTTC.

The chain employs TRBV5-1 and TRBJ2-3; no definite D call. V was clipped by 7 bases and J by 1 base, with 10 bases between them. The germline gives CDR1 SGHRS, CDR2 YFSETQ. This CDR3 region has 13 residues. CDR3 sequence reads: CASSADGTDTQYF. The CDR3 nucleotides are TGCGCCAGCTCGGCGGATGGCACAGATACGCAGTATTTT.